This T cell receptor (beta chain) was captured in a study of T cells in Graves' hyperthyroidism and ophthalmopathy. Study-wide findings and caveats: Ophthalmopathy got predicted by the model a median about 6.7 months before its onset. Most thyroid clonotypes with frequency above 0.001 were detected in blood. Stable hyperthyroidism and ophthalmopathy were separated using 13 V-J signatures.

CDR3 size: 15 residues. Looked up from germline, CDR1 is SNHLY and CDR2 is FYNNEI. V was trimmed by 2 bases and J by 4 bases, leaving 14 bases between them. Worth noting for this clonotype: Its cognate antigen is unknown.

Each diagnosis drew on symptoms, thyroxine, TRAb, thyroid ultrasound and orbital computed tomography findings. TCR beta CDR3 regions were amplified from RNA. A first-round RT-PCR of the TCR CDR3 used the HTBI primer set. TCRdb passed the multiplex PCR reads through MiXCR, listing each CDR3 protein once. The sample lists roughly 710,000 distinct CDR3 sequences, roughly 32% occurring once. Material for sequencing was blood. This sequence joins TRBV2 and TRBJ1-2, with D possibly TRBD1 on 5 matching bases. The sequence derives from a woman aged 40-49 years with Graves' hyperthyroidism. Written as DNA, the CDR3 is TGTGCCAGCAGTGAAATCGACAGAATTTCCTATGGCTACACCTTC. Encoded protein: CASSEIDRISYGYTF.